This T cell receptor (beta chain) is drawn from a study of technical replicates of blood from a few donors. Generated by immunoSEQ multiplex PCR, the TCRdb table keeps only in-frame clones and is missing some. In the table there are over 50,000 clones, 87% of which are singletons. Germline V gives CDR1 MNHEY, CDR2 SMNVEV (reference sequence). V lost 2 bases and J lost 0, with 10 bases in between. The CDR3 length is 15 residues. The chain carries TRBV27 and TRBJ1-2; no definite D call. Sequences were obtained from PBMCs. This receptor was obtained from a human donor in good health. Some clones in this sample may be carry-over from other donors' samples. This chain's CDR3 is CASSLSVLANYGYTF. As DNA, the CDR3 is TGTGCCAGCAGTTTAAGTGTCCTAGCTAACTATGGCTACACCTTC.